One and the same sample provided the 21 T cell receptor beta chains below, sequenced in a study of T cell responses to AZD1222 COVID-19 vaccine. Repertoires were generated with immunoSEQ multiplex PCR, while TCRdb's copy carries only in-frame clones and drops some. The data contain approximately 140,000 clones, about 92% of them seen just once; the ten biggest clones take up 2.5% to 3.5%. The source material was peripheral blood, sampled 28 days after the second AZD1222 dose. The receptors originated from an adult who received the AZD1222 COVID-19 vaccine.

This clone was seen once. This chain uses TRBV28 with TRBJ2-7; D not resolved. Germline V CDR1 and CDR2: MDHEN, SYDVKM. Between the trimmed V and J ends, which lost 5 bases and 0 bases, there was a span of 2 bases. The CDR3 sequence is 11 residues long. The CDR3 reads CASSHSYEQYF. Here the CDR3 DNA reads TGTGCCAGCAGTCACTCCTACGAGCAGTACTTC.

The rearrangement uses TRBV28 and TRBJ1-4; unclear D gene. Germline V gene data show CDR1 as MDHEN and CDR2 as SYDVKM. V was shortened by 1 base and J by 8 bases, with 11 bases between the two germline ends. The CDR3 consists of 14 residues. The CDR3 is CASSLSPAIEKLFF. The CDR3 DNA follows: TGTGCCAGCAGTTTATCCCCGGCTATCGAAAAACTGTTTTTT.

The genes are TRBV24-1 and TRBJ2-1; TRBD1 matches 9 bases. Germline trimming cut 8 bases from V and 7 bases from J; bases unmatched to any gene: 14. There are 16 residues in the CDR3. Germline values: CDR1 KGHDR, CDR2 SFDVKD. The CDR3 loop reads CATMEQGAIYPNEQFF. In DNA, the CDR3 is TGTGCCACCATGGAACAGGGGGCCATTTACCCGAATGAGCAGTTCTTC.

This clone was seen only once. The V call is TRBV11-2, the J call TRBJ1-2; 9 bases line up with TRBD1. The CDR3 extends over 15 amino acids. Germline V gene lookup returns CDR1 SGHAT and CDR2 FQNNGV. Germline trimming cut 3 bases from V and 5 bases from J; bases unmatched to any gene: 7. CDR3 nucleotides: TGTGCCAGCAGCTTCTCGACAGGGGGGGGTTATGGCTACACCTTC. Residues: CASSFSTGGGYGYTF.

This clone has a handful of counts. This rearrangement joins TRBV7-3 to TRBJ1-6, with D uncertain. CDR1 is SGHTA and CDR2 is FQGTGA in the germline V gene. Trimming took off 0 bases at V and 11 bases at J, with 8 bases between the two ends. The CDR3 consists of 13 residues. In nucleotides, the CDR3 is TGTGCCAGCAGCTTAACCCGGGAAGCACCCCTCCACTTT. Translated: CASSLTREAPLHF. Filled out from reference TRBV7-3 and TRBJ1-6, the complete variable domain reads GAGVSQTPSNKVTEKGKYVELRCDPISGHTALYWYRQSLGQGPEFLIYFQGTGAADDSGLPNDRFFAVRPEGSVSTLKIQRTERGDSAVYLCASSLTREAPLHFGNGTRLTVT.

The chain uses TRBV11-2 and TRBJ2-7, with 10 nucleotides matching TRBD2. CDR3 size: 16 residues. The germline gives CDR1 SGHAT, CDR2 FQNNGV. V lost 3 bases, J lost 2 bases, and 7 bases stayed unmatched. DNA of the CDR3: TGTGCCAGCAGCTTGGGAACTAGCGGGGTCCCCTACGAGCAGTACTTC. It translates to CASSLGTSGVPYEQYF.

In DNA form, the CDR3 reads TGTGCCAGCAGTCCTCTCGAGGGGGTCTACACAGATACGCAGTATTTT. Encoded protein: CASSPLEGVYTDTQYF. V and J are TRBV6-6 and TRBJ2-3; weak D call: TRBD1 (6 bases). The CDR3 consists of 16 residues. Germline V gene lookup returns CDR1 MNHNY and CDR2 SVGAGI (reference sequence). V was cut by 5 bases and J by 2 bases, with 17 bases left in between.

This clone was recorded once. The rearrangement joins TRBV30 to TRBJ2-7, with 8 bases identical to TRBD1. CDR1 is GTSNPN and CDR2 is SVGIG in the germline V gene (reference sequence). V lost 4 bases, J lost 5 bases, and 7 bases stayed unmatched. CDR3 length: 13 residues. The CDR3 reads CAWTQTGDDEQYF. The DNA for the CDR3 is TGTGCCTGGACTCAGACAGGGGATGACGAGCAGTACTTC.

The V and J genes are TRBV28 and TRBJ1-4; D perhaps matches TRBD1 (6 bases). V was shortened by 3 bases and J by 2 bases, with 13 bases between the two germline ends. Germline-derived CDR1 and CDR2 are MDHEN and SYDVKM. The CDR3 extends over 16 amino acids. The CDR3 spells CASSLPGAGTNEKLFF. As DNA, the CDR3 is TGTGCCAGCAGTTTGCCGGGGGCAGGGACTAATGAAAAACTGTTTTTT.

J is TRBJ2-7 and V is TRBV10-1, with TRBD1 matching 9 bases. Germline V gene data show CDR1 as WNHNN and CDR2 as SYGVQD (reference sequence). Germline trimming cut 0 bases from V and 0 bases from J; bases unmatched to any gene: 9. The length of the CDR3 is 18 residues. CDR3 sequence reads: CASSESPGQGLSSYEQYF. Here the CDR3 DNA reads TGCGCCAGCAGTGAGTCGCCGGGACAGGGTCTAAGCTCCTACGAGCAGTACTTC.

The rearrangement links TRBV29-1 to TRBJ2-7; possibly TRBD1 for D (7 bases). The CDR3 is made up of 14 amino acids. The V and J ends lost 3 bases and 2 bases respectively, with 14 bases between them. Germline values: CDR1 SQVTM, CDR2 ANQGSEA. The CDR3 sequence: CSVDGGGAAYEQYF. In nucleotides, the CDR3 is TGCAGCGTTGATGGAGGGGGCGCCGCCTACGAGCAGTACTTC.

This chain connects TRBV2 to TRBJ1-1, with D tentatively TRBD1 (5 bases). CDR3 length equals 14 residues. V lost 5 bases, J lost 0 bases, and 10 bases lay in between. Germline V gene data show CDR1 as SNHLY and CDR2 as FYNNEI. The CDR3 sequence: CASSKGALNTEAFF. CDR3 bases: TGTGCCAGCAGTAAAGGGGCCCTGAACACTGAAGCTTTCTTT.

The chain uses TRBV2 and TRBJ2-7, with TRBD2 matching over 9 bases. CDR1 SNHLY and CDR2 FYNNEI come from the germline V gene. The trim removed 6 bases at V and 6 bases at J, leaving 12 bases unmatched. The CDR3 is 15 amino acids. CDR3: CASRDFGTSRSEQYF. In DNA, the CDR3 is TGTGCCAGCAGAGACTTCGGGACTAGCAGAAGCGAGCAGTACTTC.

This chain uses TRBV2 with TRBJ1-5; a weak D match, TRBD1 (5 bases). CDR1 and CDR2 from the germline V gene are SNHLY and FYNNEI. The CDR3 sequence is 15 residues long. Trimming took off 6 bases at V and 9 bases at J, with 21 bases between the two ends. The CDR3 here is CASSVTSGTIGPQHF. CDR3 DNA: TGTGCCAGCAGCGTCACCTCCGGGACGATCGGGCCCCAGCATTTT.

The chain is built from TRBV3-1 (or the pseudogene TRBV3-2) and TRBJ2-7; 7 bases line up with TRBD1. V lost 4 bases to trimming and J lost 6 bases; unmatched junction nucleotides: 9. The V gene's germline CDR1 is LGHDT and CDR2 YNNKEL (reference sequence). The CDR3 has 14 amino acids. CDR3: CASSLSQGLVEQYF. For the CDR3, the DNA is TGTGCCAGCAGCCTATCACAGGGGCTGGTCGAGCAGTACTTC.

The rearrangement uses TRBV27 and TRBJ2-7, with D uncertain. The CDR3 consists of 13 residues. CDR1 MNHEY and CDR2 SMNVEV come from the germline V gene (reference sequence). V lost 3 bases, J lost 0 bases, and 6 bases lay in between. CDR3 nucleotide sequence: TGTGCCAGCAGTTTTTCACTCTCCTACGAGCAGTACTTC. The encoded protein is CASSFSLSYEQYF.

The chain carries TRBV27 and TRBJ2-4; D may be TRBD2 (6 bases). Trimming removed 5 bases from V and 14 bases from J, with 13 bases in between. The CDR3 covers 11 residues. The germline CDR1 and CDR2 sequences are MNHEY and SMNVEV (reference sequence). The CDR3 spells CASSGEGGEYF. The CDR3 DNA follows: TGTGCCAGCAGTGGAGAGGGCGGGGAGTACTTC.

V is TRBV10-3 and J is TRBJ2-1, with D perhaps matching TRBD2 (5 bases). Per germline, CDR1 ENHRY and CDR2 SYGVKD. V was pared by 10 bases and J by 7 bases, with 14 bases between. The CDR3 covers 12 residues. This chain's CDR3 is CATVAGGNEQFF. Here the CDR3 DNA reads TGTGCCACTGTTGCGGGCGGAAATGAGCAGTTCTTC.

The chain links TRBV28 to TRBJ2-2; D is perhaps TRBD1 (6 bases). Trimming cost V 4 bases and J 5 bases, with 14 bases left between them. Germline V lookup: CDR1 MDHEN, CDR2 SYDVKM. The CDR3 has 15 amino acids. The CDR3 DNA sequence: TGTGCCAGCAGTTCAACAGGGTCTTTAACCGGGGAGCTGTTTTTT. Residues: CASSSTGSLTGELFF.

V usage is TRBV13 and J usage is TRBJ1-2, with TRBD1 matching 10 bases. Trimming at V came to 0 bases and at J to 7 bases, leaving 5 bases not matched to a gene. The V gene's germline CDR1 is PRHDT and CDR2 FYEKMQ (reference sequence). The CDR3 covers 15 residues. The CDR3 nucleotides read TGTGCCAGCAGCTTAGGGACGACAGGGGGCATTGGCTACACCTTC. This translates into CASSLGTTGGIGYTF.

This clone was detected a few times. CDR3 protein: CASSQGGEQYF. In DNA form, the CDR3 reads TGTGCCAGCAGCCAAGGGGGCGAGCAGTACTTC. This chain connects TRBV3-1 (or the pseudogene TRBV3-2) to TRBJ2-7; D gene uncertain. The V gene lost 1 base and the J gene lost 6 bases, with 4 bases spanning the gap. This CDR3 is built from 11 residues. Germline CDR1 LGHDT, CDR2 YNNKEL (reference sequence).